The sequence of this TCR beta chain was determined in a study of graft-versus-host responses after intestinal transplantation (dated by TCRdb to the early 2020s). Some background on the complete study: Multivisceral, liver-intestinal, or isolated intestinal transplants were received by the recipients. A peak of at least 4% donor T cells among recipient peripheral blood mononuclear cells was the definition used for donor T cell macrochimerism. Every recipient was given anti-thymocyte globulin induction, then maintenance tacrolimus and steroids for roughly 3 years. The cohort enrolled 20 to 25 intestinal transplant recipients including one retransplant, and a few patients lacking pretransplant specimens were excluded. Instead of going to the commercial service, samples from a few later patients were sequenced in-house on an Illumina MiSeq and processed with MiXCR. Bulk TCR-beta CDR3 sequencing was used to track graft-versus-host and host-versus-graft alloreactive T cell clones in the graft, circulation and bone marrow after intestinal transplantation. To identify alloreactive clones, pre-transplant mixed lymphocyte reaction products were sequenced and then compared with unstimulated pre-transplant donor and recipient T cells. General study outcomes and caveats: The relatively low number and heterogeneity of intestinal transplant patients limited the conclusions. GvH clones were detected in recipient bone marrow, and some of these GvH clones were observed earlier in ileal mucosa or blood, consistent with an intestinal mucosal origin. In patients with donor T cell macrochimerism, the allografts had high GvH to HvG T cell clonal ratios. Early after transplant, peak levels of circulating GvH clones were found to be associated with declines in HvG clones.

Based on the germline V gene, the CDR1 and CDR2 sequences are SGHTA and FQGNSA. CDR3 length: 15 amino acids, cysteine to phenylalanine. The retained sequence is limited to the CDR3, 45 bases, with the frame set at the first base. The V and J ends are trimmed by 3 bases and 0 bases, leaving 9 bases between them. Concerning this clone: This receptor's antigen is unknown. No much larger clonotype is one base removed from it; base qualities were not supplied.

The receptor library was made with the immunoSEQ multiplex PCR assay. For most patients, genomic DNA was isolated using the Qiagen DNeasy Blood and Tissue Kit and was shipped frozen to Adaptive Biotechnologies for TCR sequencing. High-throughput TCR-beta CDR3 sequencing of genomic DNA from most patients was performed by Adaptive Biotechnologies. The paper's data handling went like this. Adaptive's ImmunoSEQ software supplied the TCR sequencing data for under 20 patients, while MiXCR and VDJtools were used to process a few other patients. CD4 versus CD8 sorting errors were corrected by removing sequences found in both subsets at a frequency ratio below 5:1. Because the origin of CDR3 nucleotide sequences shared between donor and recipient could not be assigned, those sequences were removed. To count as alloreactive, a clone needed at least 2-fold expansion over unstimulated cells and a minimum CFSE-low frequency of 0.002% (template counts) or 0.001% (read counts). Clones were considered mappable if detected in sequenced pre-transplant spleen, lymph node, or MLR CFSE-low populations of the donor or recipient. The cumulative frequency of alloreactive clones was calculated as a percentage of all sequences, weighted by copy number. This immuneACCESS table, as held by TCRdb, lists in-frame sequences with V and J called but not all clones. Of the missing ones, under half trace to an unresolved V gene in checked studies; the others have no known cause. That table is the source of V, J and clone size, and D and trimming were worked out from the DNA. In all, the sample holds tens of thousands of clones, and over 75% of those were seen once. About 0.4% of the sample lies in the top ten.

The time point label, read with the paper, signifies: cells obtained before transplantation from donor or recipient. CD3+CD4+ and CD3+CD8+ populations were FACS-sorted from unstimulated pre-transplant donor and recipient cells taken from spleen or lymph nodes. The chain couples TRBV7-2 to TRBJ1-5, with a weak D call of TRBD1 (5 bases match). The TCR was taken from a human donor who was the organ donor for an intestinal transplant. Sequenced material: unstimulated CD4+ T cells sorted from spleen or lymph node cells, taken before transplant. The DNA reads TGTGCCAGCAGCTTTCGGCAGGGTAGCAATCAGCCCCAGCATTTT. This is translated as CASSFRQGSNQPQHF.